The 10 T cell receptor beta chains given below trace back to one sample, sequenced in a study of blood T cell repertoires in COVID-19. Generated by immunoSEQ multiplex PCR, the TCRdb table keeps only in-frame clones and is missing some. The sample has 150,000 to 200,000 clones; roughly nine tenths are singletons. The specimen sequenced was peripheral blood. These receptor sequences come from a woman aged 60 to 75 with COVID-19, enrolled during active disease.

V gene TRBV19 combines with J gene TRBJ1-1, with a tentative D call TRBD1 (5 bases). Trimming took 0 bases from V and 5 from J, leaving 10 bases between them. The CDR3 length is 14 residues. In germline, CDR1 is LNHDA, CDR2 SQIVND (reference sequence). The CDR3 DNA follows: TGTGCCAGTAGTATAGATGGGAGGGGAACTGAAGCTTTCTTT. This codes for CASSIDGRGTEAFF.

The genes are TRBV5-8 and TRBJ1-1, with D perhaps matching TRBD1 (5 bases). V lost 2 bases and J 1 base, leaving 12 bases between the germline ends. Germline assignment: CDR1 SGHTS and CDR2 YDEGEE. The CDR3 is 15 residues long. Here the CDR3 reads CASSFLGGTNTEAFF. For the CDR3, the DNA is TGTGCCAGCAGCTTCCTGGGGGGTACGAACACTGAAGCTTTCTTT.

V gene TRBV6-2 or TRBV6-3 combines with J gene TRBJ2-1; 12 nucleotides align to TRBD2. The J segment lost 9 bases and the V segment lost 5 bases, leaving 8 bases of the junction unmatched. Looked up from germline, CDR1 is MNHEY and CDR2 is SVGEGT. CDR3 length: 15 residues. DNA for the CDR3: TGTGCCAGCAGTACCCCACTAGCGGGAGGTTTTGAGCAGTTCTTC. Its protein product is CASSTPLAGGFEQFF.

V gene TRBV19 combines with J gene TRBJ1-5; TRBD1 aligns across 12 bases. The V segment lost 6 bases and the J segment 6 bases; nucleotides outside the gene matches: 9. Per germline, CDR1 LNHDA and CDR2 SQIVND (reference sequence). This CDR3 has 16 amino acids. CDR3 region: CASRRPGQGAFQPQHF. The CDR3 coding sequence is TGTGCCAGTAGGAGGCCGGGACAGGGGGCGTTTCAGCCCCAGCATTTT.

V gene TRBV15 combines with J gene TRBJ1-2; the match to TRBD1 covers 7 bases. The CDR3 consists of 14 residues. Germline V gene data show CDR1 as LNHNV and CDR2 as YYDKDF (reference sequence). J was trimmed by 7 bases and V by 6 bases; bases with no gene match: 11. For the CDR3, the DNA is TGTGCCACCAGTTACCCACAGGGGTTCCTTGGCTACACCTTC. Translated, it gives CATSYPQGFLGYTF.

This clone has only one observation. The chain links TRBV12-5 to TRBJ1-1; tentative D call: TRBD1 (6 bases). The germline V and J ends were trimmed by 1 base and 3 bases, with 9 bases remaining between them. From germline, CDR1 is LGHNT and CDR2 FRNRAP. The CDR3 totals 14 residues. CDR3 amino acids: CASGLGQGYTEAFF. CDR3 DNA: TGTGCTAGTGGTTTGGGGCAGGGGTACACTGAAGCTTTCTTT.

The CDR3 DNA sequence: TGTGCCAGCAGCACGACACCCGGTAATGAAAAACTGTTTTTT. It encodes CASSTTPGNEKLFF. The J gene is TRBJ1-4, the V gene TRBV7-8; D call uncertain. The germline gives CDR1 SGHVS, CDR2 FQNEAQ. V shed 5 bases and J shed 4 bases, with 11 bases lying between them. The CDR3 length is 14 residues.

V gene TRBV5-1 combines with J gene TRBJ1-5; D is possibly TRBD1 (6 bases). V was pared by 2 bases and J by 1 base, with 7 bases between. The CDR3 extends over 14 amino acids. Germline lookup yields CDR1 SGHRS and CDR2 YFSETQ. The CDR3, as DNA: TGCGCCAGCAGCTTCGGGACAAGCAATCAGCCCCAGCATTTT. It codes for CASSFGTSNQPQHF.

The chain couples TRBV19 to TRBJ1-2, with 7 bases matching TRBD1. The V gene end was trimmed by 3 bases and the J gene end by 3 bases; junction bases not matched to a gene: 7. Germline lookup yields CDR1 LNHDA and CDR2 SQIVND (reference sequence). There are 15 residues in the CDR3. Here the CDR3 reads CASSMSFGTDYGYTF. CDR3 DNA: TGTGCCAGTAGTATGTCGTTCGGGACAGACTATGGCTACACCTTC.

This chain joins TRBV28 and TRBJ1-5, with TRBD1 matching over 8 bases. This CDR3 comprises 14 residues. V gave up 8 bases and J gave up 4 bases; unmatched junction bases: 7. Germline CDR1 reads MDHEN; CDR2 reads SYDVKM. CDR3 region: CASPGTGDNQPQHF. CDR3 nucleotides: TGTGCCAGCCCGGGGACAGGTGATAATCAGCCCCAGCATTTT.